This T cell receptor (beta chain) comes out of a study of CD8+ T cells in alopecia areata. Broader study findings: Normal scalp showed lower clonality than lesional scalp, especially alopecia totalis/universalis.

Regarding treatment: oral pan-JAK inhibitor, 5-10 mg twice daily. It was cDNA, reverse transcribed from extracted RNA, that served as the sequencing template. Data came from immunoSEQ multiplex PCR; TCRdb stores just in-frame clones and leaves some out. Of about 160,000 clones in the sample, roughly 65% were seen once. With respect to this clone: Its antigen is unknown.

The trim removed 3 bases at V and 6 bases at J, leaving 13 bases unmatched. The CDR3 sequence is 18 residues long. Germline V gives CDR1 LGHNA, CDR2 YNFKEQ. The sample consisted of CD4+ T cells sorted from blood, taken at week 4, from a patient treated with tofacitinib. The V and J genes are TRBV4-2 and TRBJ2-3; 12 nucleotides match TRBD2. The sequence was collected from a human donor with alopecia areata. The CDR3 DNA follows: TGTGCCAGCAGCCAGCGGACTAGCGGGGCGCACCTTGAGGATACGCAGTATTTT. Translation: CASSQRTSGAHLEDTQYF.